The clone carrying this TCR beta chain was seen ten or more times. These data belong to a study of early T cells in non-severe SARS-CoV-2 infection. The CDR3 is made up of 16 amino acids. Germline CDR1 and CDR2: SGHTA and FQGNSA. The ends lost 5 bases at V and 4 bases at J; junction bases unmatched: 9. MiXCR, applied by TCRdb to the 5' RACE reads, yields one record per CDR3 protein. The sample consists of 25,000 to 35,000 distinct CDR3 sequences, 6.6% of them appearing once. This TCR derives from an adult who was a healthcare worker with PCR-confirmed SARS-CoV-2 infection or an uninfected control (not recorded which). The sequenced sample consisted of whole blood. The chain recombines TRBV7-2 with TRBJ2-1; 9 nucleotides align to TRBD2. CDR3 coding DNA: TGTGCCAGCAGCCGAATTCTAGCGGGAACATACAATGAGCAGTTCTTC. The encoded protein is CASSRILAGTYNEQFF. The full variable domain, with the rest looked up from reference TRBV7-2 and TRBJ2-1, is GAGVSQSPSNKVTEKGKDVELRCDPISGHTALYWYRQSLGQGLEFLIYFQGNSAPDKSGLPSDRFSAERTGGSVSTLTIQRTQQEDSAVYLCASSRILAGTYNEQFFGPGTRLTVL.